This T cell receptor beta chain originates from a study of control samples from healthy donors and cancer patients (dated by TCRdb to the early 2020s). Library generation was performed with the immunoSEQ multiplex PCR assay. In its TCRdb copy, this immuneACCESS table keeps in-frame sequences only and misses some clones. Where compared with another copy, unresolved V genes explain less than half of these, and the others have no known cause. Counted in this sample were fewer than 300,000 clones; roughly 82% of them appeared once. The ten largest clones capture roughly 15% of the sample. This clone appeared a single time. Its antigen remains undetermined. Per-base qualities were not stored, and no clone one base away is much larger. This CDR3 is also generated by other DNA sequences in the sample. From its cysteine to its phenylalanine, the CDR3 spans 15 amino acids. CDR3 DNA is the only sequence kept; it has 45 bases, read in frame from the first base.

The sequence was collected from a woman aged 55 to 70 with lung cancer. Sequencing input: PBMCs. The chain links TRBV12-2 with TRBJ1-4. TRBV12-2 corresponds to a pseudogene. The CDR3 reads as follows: CASRLGRGDNEKLFF. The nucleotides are TGTGCAAGTCGCTTGGGAAGGGGGGATAATGAAAAACTGTTTTTT.